A selection of T cell receptor beta chains follows, all from one sample in a study of blood T cell repertoires in COVID-19. Some clones are missing from TCRdb's copy, which holds only in-frame ones; the method was immunoSEQ multiplex PCR. The sample records some 47,000 clones, roughly 86% being singletons. Sequenced material: peripheral blood. The receptors originated from a woman between 55 and 75 years old with acute or convalescent COVID-19. Each CDR3 is given with its conserved first and last residue. A D gene is named only where the DNA matches it firmly. Expanded clones get a size class; other rows say once, few or many, or leave the size out.

cdr3_nt cdr3_aa d_call j_call clone_size v_call
TGTGCAAGTCGCTGGCCCCCGGCTAGCGGGCCAATCTTTTACGAGCAGTACTTC CASRWPPASGPIFYEQYF - TRBJ2-7 - TRBV12-2
TGTGCCAGCCGTATAGCGGGAGGGCCGGTCGAGCAGTACTTC CASRIAGGPVEQYF TRBD2 TRBJ2-7 - TRBV6-5
TGTGCCAGTAGTGGTAGCGGGGACGAAGCTTTCTTT CASSGSGDEAFF - TRBJ1-1 - TRBV19
TGCGCCAGCAGCCAAGATGAACAGTTCTCCTACAATGAGCAGTTCTTC CASSQDEQFSYNEQFF - TRBJ2-1 few TRBV4-1
TGTGCCAGCTCACCGCGACAGGGCACCTACGAGCAGTACTTC CASSPRQGTYEQYF TRBD1 TRBJ2-7 - TRBV18
TGTGCCAGCAGCTTGGAGGGAGCTGATTCACCCCTCCACTTT CASSLEGADSPLHF - TRBJ1-6 - TRBV5-4
TGTGCCAGCAGTCCGACTTTACAGCGGAGCCTTTACAATGAGCAGTTCTTC CASSPTLQRSLYNEQFF - TRBJ2-1 - TRBV3-1/TRBV3-2
TGTGCCACGGGGTGGACTTTAACGTCCGGCTACACCTTC CATGWTLTSGYTF - TRBJ1-2 few TRBV6-5
TGTGCCAGCAGCCTACAGAGGAACACTGAAGCTTTCTTT CASSLQRNTEAFF - TRBJ1-1 - TRBV7-2
TGTGCCGGCAGGGCCAACATGGCTCCCTACGAGCAGTACTTC CAGRANMAPYEQYF - TRBJ2-7 - TRBV6-5
TGTGCCAGCAGCGCCAACTCGGGACAGCTACGGAATCAGCCCCAGCATTTT CASSANSGQLRNQPQHF TRBD1 TRBJ1-5 - TRBV5-8
TGTGCCAGCAGTTATGGGGGACAGGGGGCTGGGGAGCAGTACTTC CASSYGGQGAGEQYF TRBD1 TRBJ2-7 - TRBV6-5